The rows below give T cell receptor beta chains drawn from one sample of a study of OX40 agonist ivuxolimab in advanced cancers. The method was immunoSEQ multiplex PCR; TCRdb's version includes in-frame clones alone and lacks a portion of them. This sample has tens of thousands of clones, with 80% to 90% found just once. The source was CD4+ or CD8+ T cells sorted from blood, collected in a trial of the OX40 agonist ivuxolimab. These receptors all come from an adult with an advanced solid tumor such as melanoma, head and neck, liver or kidney cancer. Each CDR3 is given with its conserved first and last residue. The D gene is left open where the match is weak. Size is omitted from some rows. Given values are once, few, many or a class for expanded clones.

>-|-|TRBJ2-6|TRBV4-1
TGCGCCAGCAGCCTTCTACCGAGCTCTGGGGCCAACGTCCTGACTTTC
CASSLLPSSGANVLTF
>TRBD1|-|TRBJ1-5|TRBV18
TGTGCCAGCTCACCCCCGGGACAGGGGACAAGGAGCAATCAGCCCCAGCATTTT
CASSPPGQGTRSNQPQHF
>-|-|TRBJ1-2|TRBV5-1
TGCGCCAGCAGCCGGGGCTCTAACTATGGCTACACCTTC
CASSRGSNYGYTF
>-|once|TRBJ2-1|TRBV7-2
TGTGCCAGCAGCTTAGCGGCGGTGGTGATGGATGAGCAGTTCTTC
CASSLAAVVMDEQFF
>-|-|TRBJ1-4|TRBV5-4
TGTGCCAGCAGCCCGACGCCCCTACAGGGTTATGAAAAACTGTTTTTT
CASSPTPLQGYEKLFF
>-|-|TRBJ2-3|TRBV27
TGTGCCAGCAGTAGGGAGATGACAGATACGCAGTATTTT
CASSREMTDTQYF
>-|-|TRBJ1-2|TRBV29-1
TGCAGCGTTGGGCAGGCTAACTATGGCTACACCTTC
CSVGQANYGYTF
>-|once|TRBJ1-2|TRBV27
TGTGCCAGCCCCCACAGATATGGCTACACCTTC
CASPHRYGYTF
>-|few|TRBJ2-7|TRBV6-1
TGTGCCAGCAGTGAAATCTACGAGCAGTACTTC
CASSEIYEQYF
>-|-|TRBJ1-6|TRBV25-1
TGTGCCAGCAGTGCTCCATTTTCACCCCTCCACTTT
CASSAPFSPLHF
>-|once|TRBJ2-7|TRBV28
TGTGCCAGCACCCAGAACTCCTACGAGCAGTACTTC
CASTQNSYEQYF
>-|-|TRBJ2-5|TRBV4-2
TGTGCCAGCAGCCACGGGATGGGGACCCAGTACTTC
CASSHGMGTQYF
>TRBD2|-|TRBJ2-5|TRBV5-4
TGTGCCAGCAGCAGCGGACTAGCGGGAGTTTTGAAGACCCAGTACTTC
CASSSGLAGVLKTQYF
>-|-|TRBJ2-5|TRBV2
TGTGCCAGCAGTGAATCGGGAGAAAATCAAGAGACCCAGTACTTC
CASSESGENQETQYF